One sample yielded the 8 T cell receptor beta chains listed below, sequenced in a study of T cells in Graves' hyperthyroidism and ophthalmopathy. RNA transcripts provided the source from which TCR beta CDR3 regions were amplified. TCR CDR3 underwent first-round RT-PCR with the HTBI primer set. TCRdb reprocessed the multiplex PCR reads via MiXCR and lists one record per CDR3 protein. The sample consists of more than 650,000 distinct CDR3 sequences, around 13% of them appearing once. The material sequenced was blood. These receptors were taken from a woman younger than 30 with Graves' hyperthyroidism.

This clonotype was detected ten times or more. The chain links TRBV7-9 to TRBJ2-7; perhaps D is TRBD1 or TRBD2 (6 bases each). CDR1 is SEHNR, CDR2 FQNEAQ, per germline (reference sequence). CDR3 length: 15 amino acids. The germline V and J ends were trimmed by 5 bases and 2 bases, with 16 bases remaining between them. The CDR3 bases are TGTGCCAGCAGCCTGCTTAAAGGGGGGACCTACGAGCAGTACTTC. It specifies CASSLLKGGTYEQYF.

This clonotype was observed many times. The gene calls are TRBV10-3 and TRBJ1-1, with D unresolved. The ends were cut back, 3 bases at V and 1 base at J, with 6 bases in the middle. The CDR3 length is 13 residues. Germline CDR1 and CDR2: ENHRY and SYGVKD. CDR3 sequence (DNA): TGTGCCATCAGTGAAACGTCGAACACTGAAGCTTTCTTT. It specifies CAISETSNTEAFF.

A word on this clonotype: An end of the junction differs from the germline gene, which may be a read error. CDR3 protein: CAGSLAPSSYNEQFF. As DNA, the CDR3 is TGTGCCGGCAGCTTAGCTCCCAGCTCCTACAATGAGCAGTTCTTC. The chain combines TRBV7-9 with TRBJ2-1, with D unclear. The length of the CDR3 is 15 residues. Germline values: CDR1 SEHNR, CDR2 FQNEAQ (reference sequence). Full variable domain (remainder filled in from reference TRBV7-9 and TRBJ2-1): DTGVSQNPRHKITKRGQNVTFRCDPISEHNRLYWYRQTLGQGPEFLTYFQNEAQLEKSRLLSDRFSAERPKGSFSTLEIQRTEQGDSAMYLCAGSLAPSSYNEQFFGPGTRLTVL.

The table lists this clonotype with a few counts. This may arise from a read error, as a much more abundant clone is one base away. This rearrangement joins TRBV12-3 or TRBV12-4 to TRBJ2-1, with 8 positions matching TRBD2. CDR3 length: 15 amino acids. V was clipped by 5 bases and J by 7 bases; unmatched bases: 10. For the CDR3, the DNA is TGTGCCAGCAGTACCAACGGGAGGGCCGTAAATGAGCAGTTCTTC. This gives the protein CASSTNGRAVNEQFF.

In this sample, this clonotype turned up many times. This chain joins TRBV20-1 and TRBJ2-3; a possible D gene is TRBD2 (7 bases). This CDR3 is 15 amino acids long. Germline CDR1 is DFQATT and CDR2 is SNEGSKA (reference sequence). The V and J ends lost 3 bases and 5 bases respectively, with 18 bases between them. The CDR3 DNA follows: TGCAGTGCTAGCCTCCGGGGAGGGGGAGGAGATACGCAGTATTTT. It translates to CSASLRGGGGDTQYF.

This clonotype has just a few counts. A much larger clone is a single base away; this may be a read error. V is TRBV29-1 and J is TRBJ2-1; the D is unclear. The CDR3 has 12 amino acids. Germline V gives CDR1 SQVTM, CDR2 ANQGSEA. CDR3 in DNA: TGCAGCGTTTGGAGCCGGAGCGATGAGCGGTTCTTC. Its protein is CSVWSRSDERFF.

This clonotype was seen a handful of times. The J gene is TRBJ2-1, the V gene TRBV6-2 or TRBV6-3; D is possibly TRBD1 or TRBD2 (5 bases each). Germline V gene lookup returns CDR1 MNHEY and CDR2 SVGEGT. The germline V and J ends were trimmed by 6 bases and 0 bases, with 18 bases remaining between them. CDR3 length: 17 amino acids. CDR3 DNA: TGTGCCAGCAGCTACCAAACGGGGCTAGGCTCCTACAATGAGCAGTTCTTC. It codes for CASSYQTGLGSYNEQFF.

This clonotype was counted ten times or more. The rearrangement joins TRBV20-1 to TRBJ1-1; D is uncertain. The CDR3 runs 11 residues. Germline V gene data show CDR1 as DFQATT and CDR2 as SNEGSKA (reference sequence). V was clipped by 5 bases and J by 8 bases, with 12 bases between them. The CDR3 loop reads CSAGNGREAFF. In DNA, the CDR3 is TGCAGTGCTGGGAACGGGAGAGAAGCTTTCTTT.